The entry below gives a single T cell receptor beta chain sequence along with its context. Its specific antigen is unknown. One base away there is no much larger clone; base qualities are not given. The CDR3 spans 14 residues, from the cysteine through the phenylalanine. The retained sequence is limited to the CDR3, 42 bases, with the frame set at the first base. The CDR1 and CDR2 encoded by the germline V gene are LGHNT and FRNRAP. Deletion took 2 bases off V and 7 bases off J, with a span of 11 bases between the germline ends. This record belongs to a study of OX40 agonist ivuxolimab in advanced cancers. Broadly, across the study: Ivuxolimab, which targeted the costimulatory receptor OX40 (CD134), was an agonistic, fully human IgG2 monoclonal antibody. Intravenous ivuxolimab was administered to patients every 2 weeks at six dose levels: 0.01, 0.1, 0.3, 1.5, 3 and 10 mg/kg. Of the roughly 54 dose-escalation patients, hepatocellular carcinoma was present in around 20, melanoma in some 15, renal cell carcinoma in 9 and head and neck cancer in 9. In the dose-escalation cohort, about four fifths of patients were male, and the mean age was roughly 60 years with a range of about 20 to 90. Patients were allowed to have had prior anti-PD-1, anti-PD-L1 or anti-CTLA-4 therapy, and approximately 40% of the dose-escalation patients had been treated with checkpoint inhibitors. Three dose-escalation patients achieved partial responses, one with hepatocellular carcinoma and two with cutaneous melanoma. The point of sequencing TCRbeta in the periphery was to test whether ivuxolimab changed TCR sequence diversity and drove clonal T-cell expansion. The paper covers the monotherapy dose-escalation part of the phase I ivuxolimab trial, which included N = 52 patients.

Results and caveats for the whole study, not just this receptor: In the 0.1-3.0 mg/kg groups, partial responders were among the patients with the lowest normalized peripheral clonal expansion, particularly in CD8+ T cells. Low levels of normalized T-cell clonal expansion were also seen in some patients who did not respond. The antigen specificity of the peripheral T cells that underwent clonal expansion was not determined. At doses from 0.1 to 3.0 mg/kg, clonal expansion was seen in both CD4+ and CD8+ blood T cells between baseline and week 6. After ivuxolimab, expanded clones were on average more numerous among CD8+ T cells than among CD4+ T cells.

For sequencing of the TCRbeta CDR3 region, genomic DNA was extracted from the sorted cells. The immunoSEQ Assay was used to sequence the TCRbeta CDR3 regions. As stored in TCRdb, this immuneACCESS dataset retains in-frame rearrangements with V and J assigned. A fraction of the clones does not appear; measured against another copy, unresolved V genes explain less than half of the discrepancy, and the remainder lacks a known reason. The sample table holds 60,000 to 80,000 clones, of which about 93% were seen once. The biggest ten clones account for about 0.42% of the sample. Patients with autoimmune disease history or receiving systemic immunosuppression were excluded from the trial. Peripheral blood for TCR sequencing was drawn from every dose cohort at baseline, at cycle 4 day 1 and at cycle 7 day 1. The samples were drawn from a first-in-human, open-label, multicenter phase I dose-escalation trial of ivuxolimab. Adults with locally advanced or metastatic melanoma, renal cell, hepatocellular, or head and neck squamous cell carcinoma were enrolled in the trial. CD4+ and CD8+ T cells were sorted separately from peripheral blood before TCR sequencing.

Specimen: CD4+ or CD8+ T cells sorted from blood, collected in a trial of the OX40 agonist ivuxolimab. The clonotype originates from an adult with an advanced solid tumor such as melanoma, head and neck, liver or kidney cancer. The V and J genes are TRBV12-5 and TRBJ1-4, with a tentative D gene TRBD1 over 5 matching bases. Here is the DNA: TGTGCTAGTGGTTTGTCATGGGGGGGTGAAAAACTGTTTTTT. It encodes CASGLSWGGEKLFF. Full variable domain (CDR3 extended with the reference TRBV12-5 and TRBJ1-4 proteins): DARVTQTPRHKVTEMGQEVTMRCQPILGHNTVFWYRQTMMQGLELLAYFRNRAPLDDSGMPKDRFSAEMPDATLATLKIQPSEPRDSAVYFCASGLSWGGEKLFFGSGTQLSVL.